The 25 T cell receptor beta chains below all came from one sample that was sequenced in a study of CXCR3-negative and CXCR3-positive naive CD8 T cells. cDNA libraries for TRB were generated by 5' RACE incorporating UMI labels. TCRdb reanalyzed the 5' RACE reads and collapses them to one entry per CDR3 protein, without DNA. The table for this sample gives 70,000 to 95,000 distinct CDR3 sequences. The sequencing sample was made of naive CXCR3- CD8+ T cells from blood. Subset defined: CD45RO-CCR7+CD27+CD95- naive CD8+ T cells lacking CXCR3 (TNR3-). Receptor source: a human donor in good health. Some clones in this sample may be carry-over from other donors' samples.

This sequence joins TRBV14 and TRBJ2-5. The germline CDR1 and CDR2 sequences are SGHDN and FVKESK. The CDR3 totals 13 residues. The CDR3 spells CASSQGHGETQYF.

This chain joins TRBV9 and TRBJ2-1. CDR3 length: 16 amino acids. The germline V gene has CDR1 SGDLS and CDR2 YYNGEE. The CDR3 sequence: CASSVARGQSHNEQFF.

CDR3 sequence reads: CSVEGYMGVGNTIYF. This sequence joins TRBV29-1 and TRBJ1-3; TCRdb names TRBD1, which stays unverified in the absence of DNA. The CDR3 sequence is 15 residues long. Germline assignment: CDR1 SQVTM and CDR2 ANQGSEA.

The rearrangement uses TRBV21-1 and TRBJ1-1; the D call from TCRdb, TRBD1, cannot be confirmed without DNA. TRBV21-1 is an annotated pseudogene. The CDR3 contains 18 residues. The CDR3 sequence is CASSIPGLAPDRDTEAFF.

The chain couples TRBV6-2 or TRBV6-3 to TRBJ1-1. The CDR3 contains 13 residues. From germline, CDR1 is MNHEY and CDR2 SVGEGT. The CDR3 protein is CASSLDPLTEAFF.

This chain links TRBV7-9 with TRBJ1-1; TCRdb's D gene call, TRBD1, goes unchecked for lack of DNA. Germline V gene data show CDR1 as SEHNR and CDR2 as FQNEAQ (reference sequence). The CDR3 consists of 17 residues. CDR3 amino acids: CASSSSLTPGLSTEAFF.

The chain uses TRBV29-1 and TRBJ2-1; checking the TCRdb D call of TRBD2 is not possible without DNA. Germline V gene sequence: CDR1 SQVTM, CDR2 ANQGSEA. The CDR3 is made up of 16 amino acids. CDR3 residues: CSVGAGLAGVYNEQFF.

The V call is TRBV6-1, the J call TRBJ1-2. Germline V gene sequence: CDR1 MNHNS, CDR2 SASEGT. This CDR3 spans 13 amino acids. The CDR3 loop reads CASSETPFYGYTF.

V usage is TRBV20-1 and J usage is TRBJ2-3; TCRdb indicates TRBD1, and absent DNA this call remains unverified. Germline V gene data show CDR1 as DFQATT and CDR2 as SNEGSKA (reference sequence). This CDR3 has 14 residues. CDR3 sequence reads: CSARRNQGTDTQYF.

This chain links TRBV7-9 with TRBJ1-4; the D call from TCRdb, TRBD1, cannot be confirmed without DNA. Germline V gene sequence: CDR1 SEHNR, CDR2 FQNEAQ (reference sequence). The CDR3 contains 14 residues. CDR3: CASSPWAGDEKLFF.

The genes are TRBV5-1 and TRBJ2-7; no DNA is available, so the TRBD1 call from TCRdb remains unchecked. The CDR3 length is 13 residues. Germline CDR1 and CDR2: SGHRS and YFSETQ. CDR3 sequence reads: CASSPGLGNEQYF.

This CDR3 is CASSLWIAVYNEQFF. The chain couples TRBV5-8 to TRBJ2-1; TCRdb names TRBD2, which stays unverified in the absence of DNA. The CDR3 is 15 residues long. CDR1 is SGHTS and CDR2 is YDEGEE in the germline V gene.

The genes are TRBV29-1 and TRBJ2-1. CDR1 SQVTM and CDR2 ANQGSEA come from the germline V gene. The CDR3 covers 15 residues. This chain's CDR3 is CSVVNPSESYNEQFF.

The V call is TRBV29-1, the J call TRBJ2-7; the D gene TCRdb calls, TRBD1, cannot be checked with no DNA. Germline lookup yields CDR1 SQVTM and CDR2 ANQGSEA. The CDR3 extends over 12 amino acids. This CDR3 is CSVLDRGYEQYF.

V is TRBV5-1 and J is TRBJ1-1. Germline loops: CDR1 SGHRS, CDR2 YFSETQ. The CDR3 is 18 amino acids. The CDR3 here is CASSLAEGGLPGNTEAFF.

The chain recombines TRBV25-1 with TRBJ1-1; TCRdb selects TRBD1, and the lack of DNA leaves this call unchecked. Germline lookup yields CDR1 MGHDK and CDR2 SYGVNS. This CDR3 has 15 residues. The CDR3 spells CASSEWGGANTEAFF.

J is TRBJ1-1 and V is TRBV10-3. The CDR3 covers 17 residues. Per germline, CDR1 ENHRY and CDR2 SYGVKD. The CDR3 loop is CAISEPNKRTEVTEAFF.

The chain links TRBV20-1 to TRBJ2-7; TCRdb lists TRBD2, though no DNA is available to test this call. Germline V gene lookup returns CDR1 DFQATT and CDR2 SNEGSKA (reference sequence). The CDR3 has 14 residues. The CDR3 is CSASGLADPYEQYF.

The rearrangement links TRBV7-9 to TRBJ1-2; the D call from TCRdb, TRBD1, cannot be confirmed without DNA. The germline CDR1 and CDR2 sequences are SEHNR and FQNEAQ (reference sequence). This CDR3 is built from 15 residues. CDR3 loop: CASSLGVPTSYGYTF. Full variable domain (missing parts from reference TRBV7-9 and TRBJ1-2): DTGVSQNPRHKITKRGQNVTFRCDPISEHNRLYWYRQTLGQGPEFLTYFQNEAQLEKSRLLSDRFSAERPKGSFSTLEIQRTEQGDSAMYLCASSLGVPTSYGYTFGSGTRLTVV.

This chain joins TRBV5-4 and TRBJ1-6. CDR1 is SGHNT and CDR2 is YYREEE in the germline V gene (reference sequence). The CDR3 is 12 amino acids. The CDR3: CASSSINSPLHF.

V usage is TRBV19 and J usage is TRBJ1-1; TCRdb proposes TRBD1, but this gene call is untestable without DNA. This CDR3 is built from 15 residues. The germline CDR1 and CDR2 sequences are LNHDA and SQIVND (reference sequence). CDR3 amino acids: CASDMGTAMNTEAFF.

The chain carries TRBV29-1 and TRBJ2-7. Germline CDR1 reads SQVTM; CDR2 reads ANQGSEA. The CDR3 totals 13 residues. CDR3 protein: CSVEGRAAYEQYF.

The J gene is TRBJ2-2, the V gene TRBV4-2. The germline CDR1 and CDR2 sequences are LGHNA and YNFKEQ. The CDR3 contains 14 residues. The CDR3 is CASSQVMATGELFF.

The J gene is TRBJ2-7, the V gene TRBV30. CDR3 length equals 12 residues. Germline CDR1 and CDR2: GTSNPN and SVGIG (reference sequence). The CDR3 loop is CAWSGLTYEQYF.

The chain links TRBV12-3 or TRBV12-4 to TRBJ2-1; checking the TCRdb D call of TRBD1 is not possible without DNA. This CDR3 is 18 amino acids long. The CDR3 loop is CASSFPQSGPSSYNEQFF.